The rows below give T cell receptor beta chains drawn from one sample of a study of CD8 T cells in Susac syndrome. TCRdb re-called the immunoSEQ multiplex PCR reads through MiXCR, storing one row per CDR3 protein. The sample lists roughly 80,000 distinct CDR3 sequences; about 93% were seen once. Sequencing used CD8+ T cells from PBMCs. These receptors were taken from a human donor in good health. CDR3s include the opening cysteine and the closing phenylalanine or tryptophan. A D gene is named only where the DNA matches it firmly. Only some rows state a clone size, as once, few, many or a class for expanded clones.

TRBJ2-3	TRBD2	.	16	TRBV27	TGTGCCAGCAGTTTAGTGCGGGGGGCCCGGACAGATACGCAGTATTTT	CASSLVRGARTDTQYF
TRBJ2-4	TRBD2	.	12	TRBV2	TGTGCCAGCGGGGGGGAAAGAAACATTCAGTACTTC	CASGGERNIQYF
TRBJ1-4	.	.	15	TRBV9	TGTGCCAGCAGCGTAGCGCAGGGAGGGAGGGAAAAACTGTTTTTT	CASSVAQGGREKLFF
TRBJ2-3	.	.	11	TRBV20-1	TGCAGTGCCCTCCTTGGGGTAGAGGAGTATTTT	CSALLGVEEYF
TRBJ2-1	.	.	13	TRBV15	TGTGCCACCAGCAGTCAGCCCTACAATGAGCAGTTCTTC	CATSSQPYNEQFF
TRBJ1-1	.	.	14	TRBV29-1	TGCAGCGTTGTTTTCGCAGGGGTGAACACTGAAGCTTTCTTT	CSVVFAGVNTEAFF
TRBJ2-1	.	once	14	TRBV20-1	TGCAGTGCTAGAGATAGCCGCCCCTACAATGAGCAGTTCTTC	CSARDSRPYNEQFF
TRBJ2-1	.	.	15	TRBV27	TGTGCCAGCAGTGACGGGGGTAACTCCTACAATGAGCAGTTCTTC	CASSDGGNSYNEQFF
TRBJ2-3	.	once	17	TRBV7-6	TGTGCCAGCAGCTTAGCGGGGGGACAACTCTACACAGATACGCAGTATTTT	CASSLAGGQLYTDTQYF
TRBJ2-3	.	.	14	TRBV7-6	TGTGCCAGCAGTCACGGGGGGCCCAGGGATACGCAGTATTTT	CASSHGGPRDTQYF
TRBJ1-2	.	.	14	TRBV27	TGTGCCAGCAGCCTTTACCAGGGTGACTATGGCTACACCTTC	CASSLYQGDYGYTF
TRBJ2-2	.	.	14	TRBV9	TGTGCCAGCAGCGACTCAAAGGGAGGTAGGGAGCTGTTTTTT	CASSDSKGGRELFF
TRBJ2-5	TRBD1	.	16	TRBV27	TGTGCCAGCAGTTTTCCGCGGGACAGGGGCCAAGAGACCCAGTACTTC	CASSFPRDRGQETQYF
TRBJ2-5	TRBD2	.	17	TRBV5-6	TGTGCCAGCAGCTTGTCTAGGGCAGGGAGGGCCCAAGAGACCCAGTACTTC	CASSLSRAGRAQETQYF
TRBJ1-4	.	once	18	TRBV19	TGTGCCAGTAGACCGGACGCACGAAACACGAGACCTAATGAAAAACTGTTTTTT	CASRPDARNTRPNEKLFF
TRBJ1-6	TRBD1	.	15	TRBV2	TGTGCCAGCAGTGTTGGGACAGATGATAATTCACCCCTCCACTTT	CASSVGTDDNSPLHF
TRBJ2-1	TRBD2	.	17	TRBV9	TGTGCCAGCAGCGTAGGGGTTGCGGGGGAATCCTACAATGAGCAGTTCTTC	CASSVGVAGESYNEQFF
TRBJ2-3	TRBD1	once	15	TRBV12-3/TRBV12-4	TGTGCCAGCAAGGTGACAGGGACCTACACAGATACGCAGTATTTT	CASKVTGTYTDTQYF
TRBJ2-5	TRBD1	.	19	TRBV7-9	TGTGCCAGCAGCTCCTGGGAGGACAGGGAGGAATCCGGCCAAGAGACCCAGTACTTC	CASSSWEDREESGQETQYF
TRBJ1-5	.	.	14	TRBV19	TGTGCCAGTAGCCCACCCTACAGCAATCAGCCCCAGCATTTT	CASSPPYSNQPQHF
TRBJ1-2	.	.	14	TRBV29-1	TGCAGCGTTGAAGATCTAGGGGCCGTCTATGGCTACACCTTC	CSVEDLGAVYGYTF
TRBJ1-1	TRBD1	.	15	TRBV29-1	TGCAGCGGCCTAGTCCCGGGACAGGGGAACACTGAAGCTTTCTTT	CSGLVPGQGNTEAFF
TRBJ2-4	TRBD2	.	14	TRBV5-6	TGTGCCAGCAGCCCTAGCGGGAGTTTGTACATTCAGTACTTC	CASSPSGSLYIQYF
TRBJ2-7	.	.	12	TRBV7-6	TGTGCCAGCAGCCTCGGACGGGACGAGCAGTACTTC	CASSLGRDEQYF
TRBJ2-1	TRBD2	.	16	TRBV7-9	TGTGCCAGCAGCGCATCGGGGGGGCGCCCTTTCTATGAGCAGTTCTTC	CASSASGGRPFYEQFF
TRBJ2-1	TRBD2	.	17	TRBV4-3	TGCGCCAGCAGCCAAGACTCGGGACTAGCGGGGGGCAATGAGCAGTTCTTC	CASSQDSGLAGGNEQFF
TRBJ2-7	.	.	11	TRBV19	TGTGCCAGTAGTACCGACATCGTGCAGTACTTC	CASSTDIVQYF
TRBJ1-4	.	.	15	TRBV4-1	TGCGCCAGCAGCCAAGATCCGGACCTGGGAGAAAAACTGTTTTTT	CASSQDPDLGEKLFF
TRBJ2-1	.	.	16	TRBV27	TGTGCCAGCAGTTGGCGGCTAACCCGAAGATTGGGTGAGCAGTTCTTC	CASSWRLTRRLGEQFF
TRBJ2-1	TRBD1	.	14	TRBV29-1	TGCAGCGTTGATACCGGGACAGGGGATGATGAGCAGTTCTTC	CSVDTGTGDDEQFF
TRBJ2-7	TRBD2	.	14	TRBV29-1	TGCAGCGTCCTAACAGGGACTAGTCTAAACGAGCAGTACTTC	CSVLTGTSLNEQYF
TRBJ2-2	.	.	16	TRBV13	TGTGCCAGCAGCTTAGGGCGGGTTCTGTACACCGGGGAGCTGTTTTTT	CASSLGRVLYTGELFF
TRBJ2-1	.	.	15	TRBV7-9	TGTGCCAGCAGCTTAAGGCAGGGTAACTACAATGAGCAGTTCTTC	CASSLRQGNYNEQFF
TRBJ1-5	.	.	17	TRBV23-1	TGCGCCAGCAGTCAAGTGGGTTCCTCTAATAGCAATCAGCCCCAGCATTTT	CASSQVGSSNSNQPQHF
TRBJ1-5	.	.	20	TRBV4-1	TGCGCCAGCAGCCAAGAGTTGGTACAGGCACCATTGTATAGCAATCAGCCCCAGCATTTT	CASSQELVQAPLYSNQPQHF
TRBJ1-3	.	.	15	TRBV12-3/TRBV12-4	TGTGCCAGCATCCTAACCGGCAACTCTGGAAACACCATATATTTT	CASILTGNSGNTIYF
TRBJ2-7	.	once	15	TRBV4-1	TGCGCCAGCAGCCAAGACCGGGGTGACAGAGTCCCCCAGTACTTC	CASSQDRGDRVPQYF
TRBJ2-7	.	once	13	TRBV11-3	TGTGCCAGCAGCTTAGGGTGGATGGACGAGCAGTACTTC	CASSLGWMDEQYF
TRBJ1-5	TRBD1	.	18	TRBV27	TGTGCCAGCAGACCCACCGAAAGGACAGGGGAGAGCAATCAGCCCCAGCATTTT	CASRPTERTGESNQPQHF
TRBJ2-1	TRBD2	.	16	TRBV20-1	TGCAGTGCTAGAGCTATGGGTAGCGGGGACTACAATGAGCAGTTCTTC	CSARAMGSGDYNEQFF
TRBJ2-3	TRBD2	once	17	TRBV7-9	TGTGCCAGCAGCTTAAATCCCCTAGCGGGGGCCACAGATACGCAGTATTTT	CASSLNPLAGATDTQYF
TRBJ2-1	.	once	14	TRBV5-1	TGCGCCAGCAGCTTAACGGGATCCCACAATGAGCAGTTCTTC	CASSLTGSHNEQFF
TRBJ1-2	.	.	11	TRBV27	TGTGCCAGCAAGGGCGGGTTTGGCTACACCTTC	CASKGGFGYTF
TRBJ1-2	.	.	12	TRBV7-9	TGTGCCAGCAGCTGGGGAAGCGATGGCTACACCTTC	CASSWGSDGYTF
TRBJ2-3	TRBD2	.	20	TRBV11-2	TGTGCCAGCAGCTTAGATCGGGATGGTAGCGGGAGGTGGGGCACAGATACGCAGTATTTT	CASSLDRDGSGRWGTDTQYF
TRBJ1-6	.	.	16	TRBV4-1	TGCGCCAGCAGCCAGGCCTACCAGAGCCTTAATTCACCCCTCCACTTT	CASSQAYQSLNSPLHF
TRBJ2-1	.	.	16	TRBV2	TGTGCCAGCAGTGAAGAGGAGGGGGCCTCCTACAATGAGCAGTTCTTC	CASSEEEGASYNEQFF
TRBJ2-5	.	few	13	TRBV6-2/TRBV6-3	TGTGCCAGCAGTCTAGGACAGCAAGAGACCCAGTACTTC	CASSLGQQETQYF
TRBJ1-1	.	.	11	TRBV29-1	TGCAGCGCTTCTTCCGGGACTGAAGCTTTCTTT	CSASSGTEAFF
TRBJ2-5	.	.	12	TRBV7-9	TGTGCCAGCAGCTTAGCTCAAGAGACCCAGTACTTC	CASSLAQETQYF
TRBJ2-1	TRBD1	.	14	TRBV9	TGTGCCAGCAGCCTCGGGACAGGGGGAGGTGAGCAGTTCTTC	CASSLGTGGGEQFF
TRBJ2-5	TRBD2	.	14	TRBV4-1	TGCGCCAGCAGCCAAGCGGGAGGGGGGGAGACCCAGTACTTC	CASSQAGGGETQYF
TRBJ1-2	.	once	15	TRBV12-3/TRBV12-4	TGTGCCAGCAGTTTGCTGCTCGTGGGATATTATGGCTACACCTTC	CASSLLLVGYYGYTF